What follows are 28 T cell receptor beta chains derived from one specimen sequenced in a study of shared clonotypes between healthy human individuals. Generated by immunoSEQ multiplex PCR, the TCRdb table keeps only in-frame clones and is missing some. The sample has 450,000 to 500,000 clones; over 70% are singletons. The sequenced sample consisted of PBMCs. These receptors were obtained from a middle-aged woman in good health. Some clones in this sample may be carry-over from other donors' samples.

About this clone itself: With a far larger clone one base away, a read error is the likely cause. V and J are TRBV28 and TRBJ1-4, with D unclear. Germline loops: CDR1 MDHEN, CDR2 SYDVKM. There are 15 residues in the CDR3. Trimming removed 3 bases at V and 4 bases at J, with 12 bases between. As DNA, the CDR3 is TGTGCCAGCAGTTTCAATCTTCGGTATAATGAAAAACTGTTTTTT. Encoded protein: CASSFNLRYNEKLFF.

V gene TRBV7-9 combines with J gene TRBJ2-1; TRBD1 or TRBD2 may be the D gene (5 bases each). Between the trimmed V and J ends, which lost 11 bases and 6 bases, there was a span of 17 bases. CDR1 SEHNR and CDR2 FQNEAQ come from the germline V gene (reference sequence). This CDR3 has 13 residues. CDR3 amino acids: CASREGSPNEQFF. As DNA, the CDR3 is TGTGCCTCCCGAGAGGGGTCCCCCAATGAGCAGTTCTTC.

The chain recombines TRBV5-1 with TRBJ1-5, with no clear D. V lost 2 bases to trimming and J lost 11 bases, with 20 bases between them. This CDR3 is built from 15 residues. CDR1 is SGHRS and CDR2 is YFSETQ in the germline V gene. The CDR3 reads CASSLEVGGRGAQHF. The DNA of the CDR3 is TGCGCCAGCAGCTTAGAAGTAGGCGGGCGGGGAGCCCAGCATTTT.

The chain carries TRBV28 and TRBJ1-2; 8 nucleotides match TRBD1. Germline CDR1 MDHEN, CDR2 SYDVKM. CDR3 length: 16 amino acids. After removal of 1 base from V and 4 bases from J, the junction contained 8 bases not matched to a gene. The CDR3 DNA is TGTGCCAGCAGTTTATTACCGCAGGGGGCCGCCTATGGCTACACCTTC. Amino acids: CASSLLPQGAAYGYTF.

The chain employs TRBV7-2 and TRBJ2-5; 9 nucleotides line up with TRBD1. The end of the DNA fits TRBJ2-7 better, so the J call may be wrong. CDR1 is SGHTA, CDR2 FQGNSA, per germline. The CDR3 totals 18 residues. Here the CDR3 reads CASSFTGGAGVFVYEQYF. DNA of the CDR3: TGTGCCAGCAGCTTCACAGGGGGCGCGGGAGTGTTTGTCTACGAGCAGTACTTC.

The V gene is TRBV30, the J gene TRBJ2-7, with a tentative D call TRBD1 (6 bases). This CDR3 comprises 12 residues. Trimming stripped 3 bases from V and 6 bases from J, with 12 bases between. Germline V gene data show CDR1 as GTSNPN and CDR2 as SVGIG (reference sequence). CDR3 loop: CAWSERGSEQYF. The CDR3 nucleotides read TGTGCCTGGAGCGAAAGGGGGAGCGAGCAGTACTTC.

About this clone itself: The identical CDR3 is also encoded by other nucleotide sequences in the sample. This chain connects TRBV5-1 to TRBJ2-1, with D possibly being TRBD2 (6 bases). Between the trimmed V and J ends, which lost 0 bases and 1 base, there was a span of 8 bases. The CDR3 length is 15 residues. Germline values: CDR1 SGHRS, CDR2 YFSETQ. The CDR3 region is CASSLEGGSYNEQFF. CDR3 nucleotide sequence: TGCGCCAGCAGCTTGGAGGGAGGATCCTACAATGAGCAGTTCTTC.

Remarks on this clone: This probably arose from a read error, given a far larger clone one base away. The CDR3 region is CASIVGLAGEQYF. The CDR3 DNA is TGTGCCAGCATCGTTGGGCTAGCGGGAGAGCAGTACTTC. The rearrangement uses TRBV9 and TRBJ2-7; 9 nucleotides align to TRBD2. This CDR3 has 13 amino acids. The V and J ends lost 6 bases and 7 bases, in that order; junction bases with no gene match: 8. The V gene's germline CDR1 is SGDLS and CDR2 YYNGEE.

The chain has TRBV2 and TRBJ2-6; possibly TRBD1 for D (5 bases). V was shortened by 7 bases and J by 2 bases, with 21 bases between the two germline ends. The CDR3 is 18 amino acids. Germline V gene sequence: CDR1 SNHLY, CDR2 FYNNEI. The CDR3 DNA reads TGTGCCAGCACCAGGGTCCCCTTTCAGCATACTGGGGCCAACGTCCTGACTTTC. Amino acid sequence: CASTRVPFQHTGANVLTF.

The chain employs TRBV7-2 and TRBJ2-7; D may be TRBD2 (5 bases). This CDR3 comprises 15 residues. The V gene's germline CDR1 is SGHTA and CDR2 FQGNSA. The V and J ends lost 4 bases and 2 bases respectively, with 15 bases between them. CDR3 sequence: CASSSGLIQTYEQYF. CDR3 in DNA: TGTGCCAGCAGCTCCGGACTGATCCAGACCTACGAGCAGTACTTC. The full variable domain, rest sourced from reference TRBV7-2 and TRBJ2-7, is GAGVSQSPSNKVTEKGKDVELRCDPISGHTALYWYRQSLGQGLEFLIYFQGNSAPDKSGLPSDRFSAERTGGSVSTLTIQRTQQEDSAVYLCASSSGLIQTYEQYFGPGTRLTVT.

The chain recombines TRBV10-3 with TRBJ2-7, with 9 bases aligning to TRBD1. The CDR3 is 15 residues long. The ends lost 11 bases at V and 6 bases at J; junction bases unmatched: 17. Germline CDR1 and CDR2: ENHRY and SYGVKD. CDR3 residues: CASWSHPGQGVEQYF. As DNA, the CDR3 is TGTGCCTCATGGTCCCACCCGGGACAGGGTGTCGAGCAGTACTTC.

This clone was counted a few times. The chain employs TRBV4-2 and TRBJ1-2, with TRBD1 identical over 8 bases. The CDR3 is 14 residues long. CDR1 and CDR2 (germline): LGHNA, YNFKEQ. J was trimmed by 4 bases and V by 5 bases; bases with no gene match: 6. This CDR3 reads CASSLDREVYGYTF. The CDR3 coding sequence is TGTGCCAGCAGCTTGGACAGGGAGGTCTATGGCTACACCTTC.

The chain has TRBV20-1 and TRBJ2-4, with D unclear. Per the germline V gene, CDR1 is DFQATT and CDR2 is SNEGSKA (reference sequence). This CDR3 comprises 11 residues. Trimming cost V 6 bases and J 0 bases, with 3 bases left between them. The CDR3 coding sequence is TGCAGTGCCGTAGCCAAAAACATTCAGTACTTC. It yields the protein CSAVAKNIQYF.

The gene calls are TRBV28 and TRBJ2-7; 8 bases line up with TRBD2. The CDR3 contains 16 residues. V was pared by 1 base and J by 2 bases, with 7 bases of the junction left unmatched. The V gene's germline CDR1 is MDHEN and CDR2 SYDVKM. CDR3: CASSLSSGSPPYEQYF. CDR3 sequence (DNA): TGTGCCAGCAGTTTATCAAGCGGGAGCCCGCCCTACGAGCAGTACTTC.

The chain couples TRBV5-1 to TRBJ2-3; weak D call: TRBD2 (5 bases). CDR3 length equals 14 residues. With 4 bases removed from V and 2 bases from J, the gap between germline ends came to 11 bases. Germline V gene data show CDR1 as SGHRS and CDR2 as YFSETQ. CDR3 DNA sequence: TGCGCCAGCAGCCCGAGGGATCTCACAGATACGCAGTATTTT. This encodes CASSPRDLTDTQYF.

V gene TRBV29-1 combines with J gene TRBJ2-7; D might be TRBD1 (6 bases). Germline V gene data show CDR1 as SQVTM and CDR2 as ANQGSEA. There are 13 residues in the CDR3. Deletions cut 6 bases from V and 4 bases from J, with 16 bases between. The chain's CDR3 is CSVLQGLGYEQYF. CDR3 nucleotides: TGCAGCGTCCTACAGGGATTAGGTTACGAGCAGTACTTC.

The chain joins TRBV7-2 to TRBJ1-1; D is undetermined. Germline CDR1 and CDR2: SGHTA and FQGNSA. Trimming removed 2 bases at V and 4 bases at J, with 8 bases between. This CDR3 has 13 residues. DNA for the CDR3: TGTGCCAGCAGCTTAAGCGAGTCCACTGAAGCTTTCTTT. It yields the protein CASSLSESTEAFF.

The CDR3, as DNA: TGTGCCAGCACTCCTAGCGGGGGGAACAATGAGCAGTTCTTC. Translation: CASTPSGGNNEQFF. The V call is TRBV9, the J call TRBJ2-1; 11 nucleotides align to TRBD2. CDR1 and CDR2 from the germline V gene are SGDLS and YYNGEE. CDR3 size: 14 residues. The trim removed 6 bases at V and 5 bases at J, leaving 4 bases unmatched.

This clone was seen a few times. The J gene is TRBJ1-2, the V gene TRBV4-3; D unresolved. Looked up from germline, CDR1 is LGHNA and CDR2 is YSLEER. The CDR3 spans 15 residues. The V end lost 3 bases, the J end lost 0 bases, and 11 bases lay between the germline ends. The CDR3 DNA follows: TGCGCCAGCAGCCAGGGAACCTCCCCTAACTATGGCTACACCTTC. Translated, it gives CASSQGTSPNYGYTF.

The chain recombines TRBV6-1 with TRBJ1-2, with D possibly TRBD1 on 6 matching bases. The CDR3 spans 14 residues. The germline gives CDR1 MNHNS, CDR2 SASEGT. V dropped 10 bases and J dropped 5 bases, with 20 bases sitting between them. The CDR3 protein is CATQRGGQGYGYTF. DNA for the CDR3: TGTGCCACGCAACGTGGGGGCCAGGGGTATGGCTACACCTTC.

V is TRBV5-1 and J is TRBJ2-4; the D call may be TRBD1 or TRBD2 (5 bases each). The CDR3 consists of 17 residues. The germline CDR1 and CDR2 sequences are SGHRS and YFSETQ. Trimming removed 4 bases at V and 1 base at J, with 18 bases between. The CDR3 protein is CASSETGALGAKNIQYF. The CDR3 DNA is TGCGCCAGCAGCGAAACCGGGGCGCTAGGGGCCAAAAACATTCAGTACTTC.

This clone showed up just once. The rearrangement links TRBV19 to TRBJ1-5, with 9 bases that match TRBD1. Germline V gives CDR1 LNHDA, CDR2 SQIVND (reference sequence). V lost 7 bases, J lost 6 bases, and 10 bases stayed unmatched. This CDR3 spans 15 amino acids. The CDR3 region is CASTPGTGSRQPQHF. The CDR3 bases are TGTGCCAGTACCCCCGGGACAGGGTCTCGTCAGCCCCAGCATTTT.

This clone has just a few counts. This sequence joins TRBV11-2 and TRBJ2-1; tentative D call: TRBD2 (5 bases). There are 17 residues in the CDR3. Between the trimmed V and J ends, which lost 3 bases and 5 bases, there was a span of 20 bases. In germline, CDR1 is SGHAT, CDR2 FQNNGV. CDR3 sequence: CASSFPSTPEGNNEQFF. CDR3 nucleotides: TGTGCCAGCAGCTTCCCCTCGACCCCAGAGGGAAACAATGAGCAGTTCTTC. Full variable domain (outside the CDR3, taken from reference TRBV11-2 and TRBJ2-1): EAGVAQSPRYKIIEKRQSVAFWCNPISGHATLYWYQQILGQGPKLLIQFQNNGVVDDSQLPKDRFSAERLKGVDSTLKIQPAKLEDSAVYLCASSFPSTPEGNNEQFFGPGTRLTVL.

Here the CDR3 DNA reads TGTGCCTGGACCCCCACCCGGACTAGCGGGAGGGCCTCGGGGGAGCAGTACTTC. Translated, it gives CAWTPTRTSGRASGEQYF. This chain uses TRBV30 with TRBJ2-7; 15 nucleotides match TRBD2. This CDR3 region has 18 residues. Germline CDR1 is GTSNPN and CDR2 is SVGIG (reference sequence). V shed 4 bases and J 7 bases; nucleotides not matched to a gene: 17.

The CDR3 DNA follows: TGTGCCAGCAGTTTCCACCACCTTCCGGGGCGGACAGGACTCTCCTACGAGCAGTACTTC. This encodes CASSFHHLPGRTGLSYEQYF. The chain combines TRBV27 with TRBJ2-7, with TRBD1 matching over 7 bases. Per germline, CDR1 MNHEY and CDR2 SMNVEV (reference sequence). V shed 3 bases and J 0 bases; nucleotides not matched to a gene: 20. This CDR3 has 20 residues.

This sequence joins TRBV14 and TRBJ2-7; possibly TRBD2 for D (6 bases). The DNA end is more similar to TRBJ2-5, so the J call may be wrong. CDR1 is SGHDN and CDR2 is FVKESK in the germline V gene. CDR3 length equals 13 residues. The chain's CDR3 is CASSPHGGETQYF. CDR3 in DNA: TGTGCCAGCAGCCCTCACGGAGGGGAGACCCAGTACTTC.

Turning to this clone: This likely reflects a read error, since a far larger clone is one base away. In the same sample, other DNA sequences code for this CDR3. The CDR3 region has the DNA TGCAGCGCTCGGACTAGCGGGAGTCTGGAGACCCAGTACTTC. Protein: CSARTSGSLETQYF. The V gene is TRBV29-1, the J gene TRBJ2-5; 13 bases agree with TRBD2. Per the germline V gene, CDR1 is SQVTM and CDR2 is ANQGSEA. The CDR3 is made up of 14 amino acids. Germline trimming cut 7 bases from V and 5 bases from J; bases unmatched to any gene: 7.

The genes are TRBV18 and TRBJ2-5; tentative D call: TRBD1 (6 bases). The CDR3 sequence is 15 residues long. CDR1 and CDR2 from the germline V gene are KGHSH and LQKENI. V lost 3 bases to trimming and J lost 2 bases, with 13 bases between them. The CDR3 coding sequence is TGTGCCAGCTCACCCACGGACAGTATTCAAGAGACCCAGTACTTC. This sequence encodes CASSPTDSIQETQYF.